This T cell receptor (beta chain) derives from a study of shared clonotypes between healthy human individuals. For the study at large: CD4 naive and memory got three plates each, CD8 naive two, CD8 memory one.

Naive CD8 cells comprised CD45RO-negative, CCR7-positively selected cells, excluding terminally differentiated effector memory CD45RA+ cells. The data were produced by immunoSEQ multiplex PCR, yet TCRdb's version contains in-frame clones alone and is incomplete. The sample lists about 750,000 clones; 85% to 95% were seen once. Germline CDR1 and CDR2: SGHNT and YENEEA. The CDR3 contains 15 residues. V was pared by 5 bases and J by 2 bases, with 8 bases of the junction left unmatched. Study observations and caveats: Naive CD4 clonotypes were shared across several donors at 4.5% to 6.5%. Richness estimates generally favored naive over memory subsets. Lower generation probabilities were found for non-shared clonotypes than for those shared by all four donors.

Points on this clone: Its specificity is not known.

The sample consisted of naive CD8+ T cells sorted from blood. The chain couples TRBV11-3 to TRBJ2-7; 8 nucleotides align to TRBD2. The receptor was derived from a man aged 25 to 45 in good health. This chain's CDR3 is CASSPPSGPTYEQYF. CDR3 DNA sequence: TGTGCCAGCAGCCCGCCTAGCGGGCCTACCTACGAGCAGTACTTC. The full variable domain, its missing parts supplied by reference TRBV11-3 and TRBJ2-7, is EAGVVQSPRYKIIEKKQPVAFWCNPISGHNTLYWYLQNLGQGPELLIRYENEEAVDDSQLPKDRFSAERLKGVDSTLKIQPAELGDSAVYLCASSPPSGPTYEQYFGPGTRLTVT.